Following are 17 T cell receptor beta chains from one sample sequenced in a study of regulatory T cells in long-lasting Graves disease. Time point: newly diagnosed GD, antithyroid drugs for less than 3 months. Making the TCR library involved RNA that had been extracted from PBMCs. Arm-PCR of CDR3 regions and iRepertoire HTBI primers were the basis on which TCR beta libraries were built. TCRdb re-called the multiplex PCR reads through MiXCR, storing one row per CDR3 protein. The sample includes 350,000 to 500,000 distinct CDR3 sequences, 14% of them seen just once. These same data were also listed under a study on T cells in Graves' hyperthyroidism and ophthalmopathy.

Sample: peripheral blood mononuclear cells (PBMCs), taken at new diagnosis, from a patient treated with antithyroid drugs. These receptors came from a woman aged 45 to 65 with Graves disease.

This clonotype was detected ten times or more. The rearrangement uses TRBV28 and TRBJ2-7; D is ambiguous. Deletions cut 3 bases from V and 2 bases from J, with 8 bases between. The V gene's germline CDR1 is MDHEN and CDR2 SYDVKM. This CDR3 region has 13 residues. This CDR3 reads CASSFPSTYEQYF. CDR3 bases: TGTGCCAGCAGTTTCCCGTCGACCTACGAGCAGTACTTC.

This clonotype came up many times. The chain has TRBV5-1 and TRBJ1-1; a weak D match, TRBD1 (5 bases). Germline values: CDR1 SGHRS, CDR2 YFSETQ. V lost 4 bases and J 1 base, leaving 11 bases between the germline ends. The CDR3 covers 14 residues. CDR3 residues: CASSVGHANTEAFF. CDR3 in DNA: TGCGCCAGCAGCGTTGGACACGCGAACACTGAAGCTTTCTTT.

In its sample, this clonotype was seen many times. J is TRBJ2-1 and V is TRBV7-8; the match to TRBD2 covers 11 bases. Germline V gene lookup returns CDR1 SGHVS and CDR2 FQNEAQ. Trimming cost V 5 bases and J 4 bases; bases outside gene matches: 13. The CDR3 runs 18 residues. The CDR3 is CASSPPRLAGGDYNEQFF. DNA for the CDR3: TGTGCCAGCAGCCCGCCGCGGCTAGCGGGAGGCGATTACAATGAGCAGTTCTTC.

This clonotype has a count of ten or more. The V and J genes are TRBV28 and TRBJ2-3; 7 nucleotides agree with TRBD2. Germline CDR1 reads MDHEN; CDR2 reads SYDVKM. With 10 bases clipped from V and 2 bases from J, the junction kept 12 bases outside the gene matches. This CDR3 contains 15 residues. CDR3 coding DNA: TGTGCCACCGGGACTAACCTAATAATCACAGATACGCAGTATTTT. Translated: CATGTNLIITDTQYF.

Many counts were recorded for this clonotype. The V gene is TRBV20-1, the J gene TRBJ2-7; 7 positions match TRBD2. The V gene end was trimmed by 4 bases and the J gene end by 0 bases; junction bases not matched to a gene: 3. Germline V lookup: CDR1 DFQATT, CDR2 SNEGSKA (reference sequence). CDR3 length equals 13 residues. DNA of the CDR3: TGCAGTGCTACGACTAGCAGCTCCTACGAGCAGTACTTC. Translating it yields CSATTSSSYEQYF.

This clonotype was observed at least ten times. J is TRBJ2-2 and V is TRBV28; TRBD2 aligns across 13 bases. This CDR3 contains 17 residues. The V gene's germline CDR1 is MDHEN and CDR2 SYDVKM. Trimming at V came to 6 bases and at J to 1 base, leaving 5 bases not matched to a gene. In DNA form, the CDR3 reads TGTGCCAGCAGGCCTGGACTAGCGGGGGAGAACACCGGGGAGCTGTTTTTT. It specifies CASRPGLAGENTGELFF.

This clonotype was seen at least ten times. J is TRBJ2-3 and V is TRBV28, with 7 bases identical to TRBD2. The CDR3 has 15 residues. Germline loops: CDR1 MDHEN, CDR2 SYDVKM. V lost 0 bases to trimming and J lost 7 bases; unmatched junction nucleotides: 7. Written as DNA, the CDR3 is TGTGCCAGCAGTTTATGGGACGGGAGGACCAATACGCAGTATTTT. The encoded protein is CASSLWDGRTNTQYF.

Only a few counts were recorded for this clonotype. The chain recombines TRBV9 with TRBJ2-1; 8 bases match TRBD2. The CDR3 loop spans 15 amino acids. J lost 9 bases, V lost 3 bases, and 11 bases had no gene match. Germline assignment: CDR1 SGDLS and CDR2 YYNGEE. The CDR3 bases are TGTGCCAGCAGCGGTACCGGGACTAGGACGGCTGAGCAGTTCTTC. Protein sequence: CASSGTGTRTAEQFF.

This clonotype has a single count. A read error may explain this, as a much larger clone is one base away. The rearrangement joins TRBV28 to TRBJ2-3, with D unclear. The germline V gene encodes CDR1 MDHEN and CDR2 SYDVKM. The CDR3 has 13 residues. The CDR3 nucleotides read TGTGCCAGCAGTTTTGACACCTTGAAGACCCGGTACTTC. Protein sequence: CASSFDTLKTRYF.

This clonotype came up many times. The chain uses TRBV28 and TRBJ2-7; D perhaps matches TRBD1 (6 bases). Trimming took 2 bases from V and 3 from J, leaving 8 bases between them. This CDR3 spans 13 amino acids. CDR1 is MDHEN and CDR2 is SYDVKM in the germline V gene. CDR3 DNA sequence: TGTGCCAGCAGTTTAGGGGACATCTACGAGCAGTACTTC. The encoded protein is CASSLGDIYEQYF.

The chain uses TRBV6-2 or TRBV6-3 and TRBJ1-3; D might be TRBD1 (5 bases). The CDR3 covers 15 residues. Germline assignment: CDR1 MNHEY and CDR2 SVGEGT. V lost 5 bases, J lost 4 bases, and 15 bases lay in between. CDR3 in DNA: TGTGCCAGCAGTGAAAAACAGGCGGGAGGAAACACCATATATTTT. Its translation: CASSEKQAGGNTIYF.

The CDR3 coding sequence is TGTGCCAGCAGTGACCCACGGACTCAGTTCTTC. It yields the protein CASSDPRTQFF. The chain combines TRBV28 with TRBJ2-1, with a tentative D call TRBD2 (5 bases). Trimming removed 5 bases at V and 13 bases at J, with 12 bases between. Germline V gene data show CDR1 as MDHEN and CDR2 as SYDVKM. This CDR3 contains 11 residues.

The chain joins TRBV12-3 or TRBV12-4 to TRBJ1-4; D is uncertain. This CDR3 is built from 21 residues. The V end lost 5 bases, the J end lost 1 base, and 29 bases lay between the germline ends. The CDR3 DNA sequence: TGTGCCAGCAGTGGGAGACCGGTCTGGTTCTCTTCATGGGGAACTAATGAAAAACTGTTTTTT. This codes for CASSGRPVWFSSWGTNEKLFF.

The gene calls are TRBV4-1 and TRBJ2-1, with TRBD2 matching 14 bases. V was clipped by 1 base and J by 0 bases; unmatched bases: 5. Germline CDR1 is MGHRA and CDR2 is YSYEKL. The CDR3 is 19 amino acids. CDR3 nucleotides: TGCGCCAGCAGCCAAGGGACTAGCGGGAGGTACTACTCCTACAATGAGCAGTTCTTC. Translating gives CASSQGTSGRYYSYNEQFF.

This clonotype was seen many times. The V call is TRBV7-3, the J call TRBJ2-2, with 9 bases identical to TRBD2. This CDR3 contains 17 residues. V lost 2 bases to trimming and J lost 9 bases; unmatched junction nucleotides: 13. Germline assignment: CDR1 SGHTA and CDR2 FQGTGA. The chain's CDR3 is CASSLRPGTSQSRELFF. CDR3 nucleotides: TGTGCCAGCAGCTTACGGCCCGGGACTAGCCAGTCCCGGGAGCTGTTTTTT. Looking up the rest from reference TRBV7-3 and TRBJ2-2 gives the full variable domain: GAGVSQTPSNKVTEKGKYVELRCDPISGHTALYWYRQSLGQGPEFLIYFQGTGAADDSGLPNDRFFAVRPEGSVSTLKIQRTERGDSAVYLCASSLRPGTSQSRELFFGEGSRLTVL.

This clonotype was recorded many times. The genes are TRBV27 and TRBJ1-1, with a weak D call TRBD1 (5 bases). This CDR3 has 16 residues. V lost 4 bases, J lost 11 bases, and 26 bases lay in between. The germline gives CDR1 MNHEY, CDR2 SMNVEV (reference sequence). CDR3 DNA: TGTGCCAGCAGTTCCCCAGGCGGACACGTCGCCGAGGGGGCTTTCTTT. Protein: CASSSPGGHVAEGAFF.

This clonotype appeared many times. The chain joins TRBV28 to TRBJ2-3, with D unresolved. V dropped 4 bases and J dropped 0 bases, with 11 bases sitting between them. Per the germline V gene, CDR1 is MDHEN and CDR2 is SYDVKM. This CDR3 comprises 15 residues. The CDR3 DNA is TGTGCCAGCAGTTCAGACCCTTCTAGCACAGATACGCAGTATTTT. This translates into CASSSDPSSTDTQYF.